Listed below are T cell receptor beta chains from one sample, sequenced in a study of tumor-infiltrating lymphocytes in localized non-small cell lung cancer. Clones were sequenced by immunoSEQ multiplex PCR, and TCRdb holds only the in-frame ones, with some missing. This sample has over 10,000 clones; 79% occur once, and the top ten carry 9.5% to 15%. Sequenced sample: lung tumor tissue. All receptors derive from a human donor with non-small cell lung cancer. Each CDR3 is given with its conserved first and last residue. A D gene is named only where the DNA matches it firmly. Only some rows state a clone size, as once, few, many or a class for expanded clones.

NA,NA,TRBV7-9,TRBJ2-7,TGTGCCAGCAGCTCGAAGAGGTACGAGCAGTACTTC,CASSSKRYEQYF
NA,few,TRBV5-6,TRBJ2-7,TGTGCCAGCAGCTACAATACAGGGAGGAAGACCTACGAGCAGTACTTC,CASSYNTGRKTYEQYF
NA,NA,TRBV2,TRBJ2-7,TGTGCCAGCACGATCCACATCTACGAGCAGTACTTC,CASTIHIYEQYF
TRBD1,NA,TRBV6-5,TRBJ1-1,TGTGCCAGGGACAGGGGGAACACTGAAGCTTTCTTT,CARDRGNTEAFF
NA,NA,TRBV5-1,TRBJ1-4,TGCGCCAGCAGCTTGGGGGGCTCGACTAATGAAAAACTGTTTTTT,CASSLGGSTNEKLFF
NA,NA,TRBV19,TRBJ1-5,TGTGCCAGTAGTACCGAGTATCAGCCCCAGCATTTT,CASSTEYQPQHF
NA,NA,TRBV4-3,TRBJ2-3,TGCGCCAGCAGCCAAGATACGAGCACAGATACGCAGTATTTT,CASSQDTSTDTQYF
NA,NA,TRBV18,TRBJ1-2,TGTGCCAGCTCACCAGAAAATTATGGCTACACCTTC,CASSPENYGYTF
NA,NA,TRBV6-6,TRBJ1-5,TGTGCCAGCAGTTACGGAGGGGTTCAGCCCCAGCATTTT,CASSYGGVQPQHF
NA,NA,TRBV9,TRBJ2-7,TGTGCCAGCAGCGTAGGTCCCGGGGAGCGGGACGAGCAGTACTTC,CASSVGPGERDEQYF
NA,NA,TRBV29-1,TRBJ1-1,TGCAGCGTTGGAGCTCTTAAGGCTTTCTTT,CSVGALKAFF
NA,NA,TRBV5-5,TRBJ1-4,TGTGCCAGCAGCAAAGACCCTCTGGAGGAAAAACTGTTTTTT,CASSKDPLEEKLFF
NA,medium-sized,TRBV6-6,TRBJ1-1,TGTGCCAGCAGTTACTCGGGCGGGGGGGTAAACACTGAAGCTTTCTTT,CASSYSGGGVNTEAFF
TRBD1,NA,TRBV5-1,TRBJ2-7,TGCGCCAGCAGCCCCACCGGGACAGGGGGCTACGAGCAGTACTTC,CASSPTGTGGYEQYF
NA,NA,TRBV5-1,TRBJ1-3,TGCGCCAGCAGCTCAGGAGGAAACACCATATATTTT,CASSSGGNTIYF
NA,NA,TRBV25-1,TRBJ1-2,TGTGCCAGCAGTACTCTTTTCTCCTATGGCTACACCTTC,CASSTLFSYGYTF
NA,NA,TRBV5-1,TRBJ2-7,TGCGCCAGCAGTTCCTCCTACGAGCAGTACTTC,CASSSSYEQYF
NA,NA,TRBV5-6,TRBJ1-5,TGTGCCAGCAGCTTCGGAGGCAGGGGCTTTAGTCAGCCCCAGCATTTT,CASSFGGRGFSQPQHF
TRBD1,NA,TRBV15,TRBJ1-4,TGTGCCACCAGCAGACAGGGGGCAGGGGAAAAACTGTTTTTT,CATSRQGAGEKLFF
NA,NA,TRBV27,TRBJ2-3,TGTGCCAGCAGTTTATCGGGCACAGATACGCAGTATTTT,CASSLSGTDTQYF
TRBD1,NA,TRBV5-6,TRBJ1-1,TGTGCCAGCAGCTTGAAGGGACAGATGAACACTGAAGCTTTCTTT,CASSLKGQMNTEAFF
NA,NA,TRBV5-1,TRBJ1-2,TGCGCCAGCAGAGTAGGGGAGGCTAACTATGGCTACACCTTC,CASRVGEANYGYTF
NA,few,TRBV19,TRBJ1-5,TGTGCCAGTAGTATGACCGGGGATCGTCAGCCCCAGCATTTT,CASSMTGDRQPQHF
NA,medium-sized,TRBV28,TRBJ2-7,TGTGCCAGCTCGAGGGGTTACGAGCAGTACTTC,CASSRGYEQYF
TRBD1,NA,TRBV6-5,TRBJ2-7,TGTGCCACACACCGGGACAGGTCCTACGAGCAGTACTTC,CATHRDRSYEQYF
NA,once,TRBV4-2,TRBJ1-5,TGTGCCAGCAGCCAAGATGGATTAGGGCAGCTCAATCAGCCCCAGCATTTT,CASSQDGLGQLNQPQHF
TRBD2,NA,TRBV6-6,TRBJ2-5,TGTGCCAGCAGTTACTCTGCCCTTAGCGGGGTGGAGACCCAGTACTTC,CASSYSALSGVETQYF
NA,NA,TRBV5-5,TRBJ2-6,TGTGCCAGCAGCTTGGCGGGGGCGACTGGGGCCAACGTCCTGACTTTC,CASSLAGATGANVLTF
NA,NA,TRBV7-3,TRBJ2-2,TGTGCCAGCAGCCCGACGACCAACACCGGGGAGCTGTTTTTT,CASSPTTNTGELFF
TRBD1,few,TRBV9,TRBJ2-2,TGTGCCAGCAGCTCGGGACAGTCCAACACCGGGGAGCTGTTTTTT,CASSSGQSNTGELFF
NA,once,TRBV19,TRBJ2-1,TGTGCCAGTAGTAGGGGCGCGGGACCCTACAATGAGCAGTTCTTC,CASSRGAGPYNEQFF
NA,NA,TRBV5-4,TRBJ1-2,TGTGCCAGCAGCTTGTGGCCCCTCCTGGACGGTTATGGCTACACCTTC,CASSLWPLLDGYGYTF
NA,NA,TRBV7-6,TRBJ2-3,TGTGCCAGCAGCTTAGCGGGGAGCACAGATACGCAGTATTTT,CASSLAGSTDTQYF
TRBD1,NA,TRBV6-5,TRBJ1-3,TGTGCCAGCAGTTACGAGGGGGCGACTGGAAACACCATATATTTT,CASSYEGATGNTIYF
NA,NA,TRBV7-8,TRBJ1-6,TGTGCCAGCAGCCCCCGCGGGCTTAGTTCACCCCTCCACTTT,CASSPRGLSSPLHF
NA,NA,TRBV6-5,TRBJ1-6,TGTGCCAGCAAGCCAGAACGGAATAATTCACCCCTCCACTTT,CASKPERNNSPLHF
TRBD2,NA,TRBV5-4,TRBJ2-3,TGTGCCAGCAGCTTGGGGCTAGCGGGACGTCCAGGAGATACGCAGTATTTT,CASSLGLAGRPGDTQYF
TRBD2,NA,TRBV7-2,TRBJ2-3,TGTGCCAGCAGCTTAGGCCGGGGGGGCCCAGGTACGCAGTATTTT,CASSLGRGGPGTQYF
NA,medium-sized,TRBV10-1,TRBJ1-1,TGCGCCAGCAGTGATACGAACACTGAAGCTTTCTTT,CASSDTNTEAFF
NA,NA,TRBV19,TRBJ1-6,TGTGCCAGTAGTATAGGTCAGCAGAGATCACCCCTCCACTTT,CASSIGQQRSPLHF
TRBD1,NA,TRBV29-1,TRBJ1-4,TGCAGCGGATGGGACAGTTCTAATGAAAAACTGTTTTTT,CSGWDSSNEKLFF
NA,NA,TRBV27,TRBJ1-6,TGTGCCAGCAGTTTGGTTCAGGGGAAATTGTTTAGGGATTCACCCCTCCACTTT,CASSLVQGKLFRDSPLHF
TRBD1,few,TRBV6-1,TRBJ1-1,TGTGCCGTACACAGGGGGTTTGCTGAAGCTTTCTTT,CAVHRGFAEAFF
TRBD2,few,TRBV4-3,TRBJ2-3,TGCGCCAGCAGCCAAGCGGGAGGGAGCACAGATACGCAGTATTTT,CASSQAGGSTDTQYF
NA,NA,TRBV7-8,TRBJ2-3,TGTGCCAGCAGCCCAAGCACAGATACGCAGTATTTT,CASSPSTDTQYF
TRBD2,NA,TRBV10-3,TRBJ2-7,TGTGCCATCAGTGAGTCCCAACTAGCGGGGGTGACCTACGAGCAGTACTTC,CAISESQLAGVTYEQYF
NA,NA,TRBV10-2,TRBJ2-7,TGCGCCAGCATTGGAACAGGGATTCCCTACGAGCAGTACTTC,CASIGTGIPYEQYF
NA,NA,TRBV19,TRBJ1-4,TGTGCCAGTAGAGAGGCAACTAATGAAAAACTGTTTTTT,CASREATNEKLFF
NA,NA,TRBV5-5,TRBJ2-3,TGTGCCAGCAGCTTCCTAGCGACTAACACAGATACGCAGTATTTT,CASSFLATNTDTQYF
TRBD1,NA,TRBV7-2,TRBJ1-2,TGTGCCAGCAGCTTAGGACAGGGACCCCTCTATGGCTACACCTTC,CASSLGQGPLYGYTF
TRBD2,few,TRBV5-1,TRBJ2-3,TGCGCCAGCAGTTCGGGGCTAGCGGGAAACCCGGCCTCAGATACGCAGTATTTT,CASSSGLAGNPASDTQYF
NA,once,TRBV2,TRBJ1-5,TGTGCCAGCAGTGTGACTGTTCTAAATCAGCCCCAGCATTTT,CASSVTVLNQPQHF
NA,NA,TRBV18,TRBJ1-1,TGTGCCAGCTCACCCCGGACAGCTACGAACACTGAAGCTTTCTTT,CASSPRTATNTEAFF
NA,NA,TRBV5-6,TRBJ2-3,TGTGCCAGCAGCAGGACAGCCTGGAGTACAGATACGCAGTATTTT,CASSRTAWSTDTQYF
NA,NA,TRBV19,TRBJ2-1,TGTGCCAGTAGTATAGACCGATCTCGGGGGGAGCAGTTCTTC,CASSIDRSRGEQFF